A single TCR beta chain is shown here with its context. Its matching antigen is unknown. This record comes from a study of Ad26.COV2.S vaccination and SARS-CoV-2 variants. General study points: Reported findings describe substantial breadth in spike-specific CD8+ and CD4+ T cell responses following vaccination.

Treatment indicated: 15 to 20 received Ad26.COV2.S at low or high dose, single or two shots; 5 received placebo; per-sample allocation not given. After the first vaccine or placebo injection, samples were drawn on day 63. At a Boston site, the person donating was an adult of 18-55 years. This CDR3 is built from 14 residues. The table came from immunoSEQ multiplex PCR; TCRdb's copy has only in-frame clones and leaves some out. Of more than 300,000 clones in the sample, 86% were seen once. The starting material was peripheral blood, obtained in a trial of Ad26.COV2.S vaccine versus placebo. The chain employs TRBV21-1 and TRBJ2-7; the table calls TRBD1, which could not be checked here. TRBV21-1 is classified as a pseudogene. The origin of this receptor is a person between 18 and 59 years old who received the Ad26.COV2.S COVID-19 vaccine or a placebo. This CDR3 is CARKQQGLGYEQYF. In DNA, the CDR3 is TGTGCCAGAAAACAACAGGGTCTCGGCTACGAGCAGTACTTC.